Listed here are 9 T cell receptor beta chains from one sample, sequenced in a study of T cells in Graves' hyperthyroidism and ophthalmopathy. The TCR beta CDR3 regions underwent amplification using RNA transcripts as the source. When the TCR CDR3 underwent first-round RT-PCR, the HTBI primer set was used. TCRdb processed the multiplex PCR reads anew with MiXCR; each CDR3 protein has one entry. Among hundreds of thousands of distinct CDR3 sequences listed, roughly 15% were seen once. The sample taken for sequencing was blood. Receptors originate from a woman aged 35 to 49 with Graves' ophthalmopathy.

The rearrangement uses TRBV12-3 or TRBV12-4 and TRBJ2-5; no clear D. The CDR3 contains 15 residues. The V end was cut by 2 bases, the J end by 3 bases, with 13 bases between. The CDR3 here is CASSLLSASKETQYF. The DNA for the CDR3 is TGTGCCAGCAGTTTACTTTCCGCCAGCAAAGAGACCCAGTACTTC.

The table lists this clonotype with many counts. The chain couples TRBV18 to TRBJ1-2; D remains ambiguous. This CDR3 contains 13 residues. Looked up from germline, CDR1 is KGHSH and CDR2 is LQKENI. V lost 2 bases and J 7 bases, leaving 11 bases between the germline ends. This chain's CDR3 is CASSPSQTSGYTF. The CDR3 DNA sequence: TGTGCCAGCTCACCAAGCCAGACATCTGGCTACACCTTC. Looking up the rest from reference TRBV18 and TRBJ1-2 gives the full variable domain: NAGVMQNPRHLVRRRGQEARLRCSPMKGHSHVYWYRQLPEEGLKFMVYLQKENIIDESGMPKERFSAEFPKEGPSILRIQQVVRGDSAAYFCASSPSQTSGYTFGSGTRLTVV.

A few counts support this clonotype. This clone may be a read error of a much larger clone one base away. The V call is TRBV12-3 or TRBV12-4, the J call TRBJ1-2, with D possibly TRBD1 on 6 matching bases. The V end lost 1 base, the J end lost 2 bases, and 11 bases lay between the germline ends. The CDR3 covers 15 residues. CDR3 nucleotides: TGTGCCAGCAGTTTAGGGGCAGGGGCGAACTATGGCTACACCTTC. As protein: CASSLGAGANYGYTF.

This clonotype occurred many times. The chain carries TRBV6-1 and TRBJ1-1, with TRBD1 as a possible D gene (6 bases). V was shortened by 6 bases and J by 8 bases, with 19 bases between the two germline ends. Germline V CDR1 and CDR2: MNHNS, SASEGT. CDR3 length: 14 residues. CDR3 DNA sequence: TGTGCCAGCAGCCCGGGCAGGGGTAGATTCGAAGCTTTCTTT. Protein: CASSPGRGRFEAFF.

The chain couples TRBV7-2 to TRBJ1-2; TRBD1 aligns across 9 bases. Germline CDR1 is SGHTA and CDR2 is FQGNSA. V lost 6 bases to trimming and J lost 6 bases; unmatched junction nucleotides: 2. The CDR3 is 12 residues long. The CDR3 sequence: CASSGTGNGYTF. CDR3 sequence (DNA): TGTGCCAGCAGTGGGACAGGGAATGGCTACACCTTC. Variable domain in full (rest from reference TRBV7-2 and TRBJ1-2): GAGVSQSPSNKVTEKGKDVELRCDPISGHTALYWYRQSLGQGLEFLIYFQGNSAPDKSGLPSDRFSAERTGGSVSTLTIQRTQQEDSAVYLCASSGTGNGYTFGSGTRLTVV.

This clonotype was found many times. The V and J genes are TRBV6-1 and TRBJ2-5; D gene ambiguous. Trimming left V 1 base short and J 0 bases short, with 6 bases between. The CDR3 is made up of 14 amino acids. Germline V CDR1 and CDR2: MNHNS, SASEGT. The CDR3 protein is CASSEGGHQETQYF. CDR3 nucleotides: TGTGCCAGCAGTGAAGGAGGTCACCAAGAGACCCAGTACTTC.

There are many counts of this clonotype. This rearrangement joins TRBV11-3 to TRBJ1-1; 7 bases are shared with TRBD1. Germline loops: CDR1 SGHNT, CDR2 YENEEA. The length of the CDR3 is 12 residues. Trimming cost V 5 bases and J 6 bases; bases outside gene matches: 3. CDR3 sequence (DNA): TGTGCCAGCAGCGGGGACAGCCCTGAAGCTTTCTTT. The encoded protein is CASSGDSPEAFF.

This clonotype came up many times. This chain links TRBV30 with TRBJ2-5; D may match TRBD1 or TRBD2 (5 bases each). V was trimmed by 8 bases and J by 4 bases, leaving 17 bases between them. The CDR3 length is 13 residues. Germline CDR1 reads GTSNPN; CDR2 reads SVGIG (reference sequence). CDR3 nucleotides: TGTGCCGGGACCCACGTGGGGTCAGAGACCCAGTACTTC. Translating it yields CAGTHVGSETQYF.

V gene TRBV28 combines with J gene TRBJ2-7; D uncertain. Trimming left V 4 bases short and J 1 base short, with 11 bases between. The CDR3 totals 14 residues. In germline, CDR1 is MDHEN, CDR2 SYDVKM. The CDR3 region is CASSSFPDSYEQYF. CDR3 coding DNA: TGTGCCAGCAGTTCCTTCCCAGATTCCTACGAGCAGTACTTC.